This record looks at one T cell receptor beta chain sequence and its context. The CDR3 extends over 15 amino acids. From germline, CDR1 is MDHEN and CDR2 SYDVKM. Deletions cut 3 bases from V and 1 base from J, with 10 bases between. This sample is drawn from a study of CD8 T cells in Susac syndrome. With random hexamers, 0.5 to 1 ug RNA was reverse transcribed. One entry per CDR3 protein, called by TCRdb with MiXCR from the immunoSEQ multiplex PCR reads. This table holds fewer than 300,000 distinct CDR3 sequences, 70% to 90% found once. The sample comprised CD8+ T cells from PBMCs. The chain combines TRBV28 with TRBJ2-4; D is possibly TRBD1 (5 bases). The TCR was taken from a human donor with multiple sclerosis. In nucleotides, the CDR3 is TGTGCCAGCAGTTTTCGAGCAGGGGCCAAAAACATTCAGTACTTC. This translates into CASSFRAGAKNIQYF.